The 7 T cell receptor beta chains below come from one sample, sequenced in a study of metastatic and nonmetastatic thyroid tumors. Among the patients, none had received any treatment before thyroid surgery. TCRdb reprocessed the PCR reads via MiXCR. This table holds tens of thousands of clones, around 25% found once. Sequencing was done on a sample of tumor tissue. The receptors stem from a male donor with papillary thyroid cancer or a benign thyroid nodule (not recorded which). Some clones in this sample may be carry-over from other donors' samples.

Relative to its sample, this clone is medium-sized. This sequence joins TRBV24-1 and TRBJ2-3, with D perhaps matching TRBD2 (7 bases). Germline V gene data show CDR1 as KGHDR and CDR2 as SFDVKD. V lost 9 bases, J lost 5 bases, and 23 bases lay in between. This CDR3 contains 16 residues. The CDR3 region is CATGGVRGGEGDTQYF. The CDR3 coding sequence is TGTGCCACCGGGGGCGTGCGGGGAGGGGAAGGAGATACGCAGTATTTT.

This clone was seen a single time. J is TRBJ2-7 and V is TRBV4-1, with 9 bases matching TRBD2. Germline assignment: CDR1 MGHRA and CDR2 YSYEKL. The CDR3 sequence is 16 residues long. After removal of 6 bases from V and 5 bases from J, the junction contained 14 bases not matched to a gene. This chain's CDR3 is CASSPRLAGGGNEQYF. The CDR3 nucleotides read TGCGCCAGCAGTCCGCGTCTGGCGGGAGGGGGGAACGAGCAGTACTTC.

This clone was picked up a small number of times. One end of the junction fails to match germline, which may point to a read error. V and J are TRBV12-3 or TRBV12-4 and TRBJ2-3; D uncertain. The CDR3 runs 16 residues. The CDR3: CSSSPRRPSPTDTQYF. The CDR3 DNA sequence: TGTTCCAGCAGTCCCCGACGCCCGAGTCCCACAGATACGCAGTATTTT.

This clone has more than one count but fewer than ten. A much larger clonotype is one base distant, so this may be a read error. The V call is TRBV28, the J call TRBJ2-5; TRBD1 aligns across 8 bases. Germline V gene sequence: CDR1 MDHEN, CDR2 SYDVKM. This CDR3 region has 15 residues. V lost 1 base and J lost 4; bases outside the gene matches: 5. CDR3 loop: CASSLSIRGRETQYF. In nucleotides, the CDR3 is TGTGCCAGCAGTTTATCTATCAGGGGGCGAGAGACCCAGTACTTC.

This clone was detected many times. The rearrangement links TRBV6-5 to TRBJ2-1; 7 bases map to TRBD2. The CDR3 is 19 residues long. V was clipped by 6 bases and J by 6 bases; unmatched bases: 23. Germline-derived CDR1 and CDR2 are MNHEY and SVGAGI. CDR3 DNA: TGTGCCAGCAGCCCCGGGACTAAGAGAGGGAGGGCCGGAGCCAATGAGCAGTTCTTC. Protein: CASSPGTKRGRAGANEQFF.

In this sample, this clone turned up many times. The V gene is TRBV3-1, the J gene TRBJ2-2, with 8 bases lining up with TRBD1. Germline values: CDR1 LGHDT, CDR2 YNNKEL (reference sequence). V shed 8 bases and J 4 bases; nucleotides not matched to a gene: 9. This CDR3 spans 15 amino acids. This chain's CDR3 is CASGRTGQLTGELFF. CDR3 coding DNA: TGTGCCAGCGGGAGGACAGGGCAACTCACCGGGGAGCTGTTTTTT. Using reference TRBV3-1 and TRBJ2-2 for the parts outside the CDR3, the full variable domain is DTAVSQTPKYLVTQMGNDKSIKCEQNLGHDTMYWYKQDSKKFLKIMFSYNNKELIINETVPNRFSPKSPDKAHLNLHINSLELGDSAVYFCASGRTGQLTGELFFGEGSRLTVL.

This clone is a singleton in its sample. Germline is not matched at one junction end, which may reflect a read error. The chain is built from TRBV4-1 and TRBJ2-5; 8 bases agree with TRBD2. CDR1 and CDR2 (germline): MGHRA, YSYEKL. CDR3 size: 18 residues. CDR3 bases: TGCGCCAGCAGCCAAGATCCCGGACTATCGGGAGGGCAAGAGACCCATTACTTC. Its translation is CASSQDPGLSGGQETHYF.